Listed below are T cell receptor beta chains from one sample, sequenced in a study of blood T cell repertoires in COVID-19. Some clones are missing from TCRdb's copy, which holds only in-frame ones; the method was immunoSEQ multiplex PCR. The table includes roughly 220,000 clones, roughly 86% detected once. Sequencing was performed on peripheral blood. The receptors were sampled from a man aged 55 to 69 with acute or convalescent COVID-19. Both conserved end residues are part of each CDR3. A D gene is named only where the DNA matches it firmly. Only some rows state a clone size, as once, few, many or a class for expanded clones.

CDR3 length | clone size | D gene | J gene | V gene | CDR3 protein | CDR3 DNA
17 | . | . | TRBJ2-5 | TRBV5-5 | CASSLHRAGLPQETQYF | TGTGCCAGCAGCTTGCACAGGGCAGGGCTTCCCCAAGAGACCCAGTACTTC
15 | . | . | TRBJ2-7 | TRBV18 | CASSPPAGEHYEQYF | TGTGCCAGCTCACCACCGGCAGGGGAGCACTACGAGCAGTACTTC
14 | . | TRBD1 | TRBJ2-7 | TRBV7-9 | CASSLRTGDYEQYF | TGTGCCAGCAGCCTACGGACAGGGGACTACGAGCAGTACTTC
17 | . | . | TRBJ2-1 | TRBV11-2 | CASSSLPRGAVDNEQFF | TGTGCCAGCAGCTCCTTACCCCGGGGGGCCGTCGACAATGAGCAGTTCTTC
16 | . | . | TRBJ1-3 | TRBV3-1/TRBV3-2 | CASSQDFRLRRGTIYF | TGTGCCAGCAGCCAAGATTTCAGGCTCCGACGGGGCACCATATATTTT
15 | . | TRBD2 | TRBJ2-1 | TRBV27 | CASRQSSGGPGGQFF | TGTGCCAGCAGGCAGAGTAGCGGGGGGCCTGGAGGGCAGTTCTTC
15 | . | . | TRBJ2-4 | TRBV19 | CASSMTPLAKNIQYF | TGTGCCAGTAGTATGACTCCCCTAGCCAAAAACATTCAGTACTTC
15 | few | . | TRBJ1-3 | TRBV7-9 | CASSPEGGSGNTIYF | TGTGCCAGCAGCCCCGAGGGGGGGTCTGGAAACACCATATATTTT
16 | once | TRBD1 | TRBJ1-3 | TRBV6-6 | CASSYSGTGDGNTIYF | TGTGCCAGCAGTTACTCCGGGACAGGGGATGGAAACACCATATATTTT
14 | few | . | TRBJ1-2 | TRBV7-9 | CASSLWNSPYGYTF | TGTGCCAGCAGCTTATGGAACAGCCCATATGGCTACACCTTC
17 | . | . | TRBJ1-1 | TRBV7-6 | CASSPRGGGISYTEAFF | TGTGCCAGCAGCCCCCGAGGGGGAGGGATTAGTTACACTGAAGCTTTCTTT
15 | once | . | TRBJ2-1 | TRBV4-2 | CASSQDLGGGNEQFF | TGTGCCAGCAGCCAAGATTTAGGTGGGGGGAATGAGCAGTTCTTC
17 | few | . | TRBJ2-1 | TRBV5-6 | CASSFVRTTPGDNEQFF | TGTGCCAGCAGTTTTGTTCGGACTACCCCTGGGGACAATGAGCAGTTCTTC
14 | . | TRBD1 | TRBJ2-7 | TRBV7-2 | CATRRDRSSYEQYF | TGTGCCACCAGGAGGGACAGGTCCTCCTACGAGCAGTACTTC
17 | . | . | TRBJ1-4 | TRBV5-6 | CASSRKFSGGTNEKLFF | TGTGCCAGCAGCCGAAAGTTTTCCGGGGGAACTAATGAAAAACTGTTTTTT
17 | . | . | TRBJ2-2 | TRBV5-4 | CASSRDRLGSNTGELFF | TGTGCCAGCAGCCGTGACAGGCTGGGGTCGAACACCGGGGAGCTGTTTTTT
15 | once | TRBD1 | TRBJ1-1 | TRBV9 | CASSGYRGLGTEAFF | TGTGCCAGCAGCGGTTACAGGGGGCTGGGCACTGAAGCTTTCTTT
16 | . | . | TRBJ2-2 | TRBV9 | CASSPETGLDTGELFF | TGTGCCAGCAGCCCCGAGACAGGACTCGACACCGGGGAGCTGTTTTTT
15 | . | . | TRBJ2-5 | TRBV3-1/TRBV3-2 | CASSQSRVGQETQYF | TGTGCCAGCAGCCAATCCAGGGTTGGGCAAGAGACCCAGTACTTC
16 | . | TRBD2 | TRBJ2-1 | TRBV11-3 | CASSLIPTSKNNEQFF | TGTGCCAGCAGCCTTATCCCGACTAGCAAAAACAATGAGCAGTTCTTC
16 | . | TRBD2 | TRBJ2-3 | TRBV2 | CASSELKRGGPDTQYF | TGTGCCAGCAGTGAATTGAAGCGGGGGGGCCCAGATACGCAGTATTTT
18 | . | TRBD1 | TRBJ2-2 | TRBV9 | CASSVGHSTGVNTGELFF | TGTGCCAGCAGCGTAGGACATTCTACAGGGGTCAACACCGGGGAGCTGTTTTTT